Each of the 29 T cell receptor beta chains below was sequenced from the same sample in a study of OX40 agonist ivuxolimab in advanced cancers. Repertoires were generated with immunoSEQ multiplex PCR, while TCRdb's copy carries only in-frame clones and drops some. The sample yields tens of thousands of clones, approximately 91% seen once. Source: CD4+ or CD8+ T cells sorted from blood, taken in a trial of the OX40 agonist ivuxolimab. These receptors all come from an adult with an advanced solid tumor such as melanoma, head and neck, liver or kidney cancer.

The chain has TRBV18 and TRBJ2-2, with D perhaps given as TRBD1 or TRBD2 (5 bases each). Germline assignment: CDR1 KGHSH and CDR2 LQKENI. V dropped 0 bases and J dropped 6 bases, with 17 bases sitting between them. The CDR3 runs 17 residues. The CDR3 bases are TGTGCCAGCTCACCACCGCAGGGCGCCCTGGGGGCCGGGGAGCTGTTTTTT. Protein sequence: CASSPPQGALGAGELFF.

The chain links TRBV11-2 to TRBJ1-4, with no clear D. Trimming removed 3 bases at V and 7 bases at J, with 12 bases between. This CDR3 has 14 residues. Germline assignment: CDR1 SGHAT and CDR2 FQNNGV. CDR3 nucleotides: TGTGCCAGCAGCTTTCCAGGAATAGGTGAAAAACTGTTTTTT. Translated: CASSFPGIGEKLFF.

This clone occurred a few times. V gene TRBV5-1 combines with J gene TRBJ2-2; no firm D call. Germline loops: CDR1 SGHRS, CDR2 YFSETQ. The ends were cut back, 5 bases at V and 4 bases at J, with 9 bases in the middle. The CDR3 consists of 13 residues. In DNA form, the CDR3 reads TGCGCCAGCAGTTCCACAACCACCGGGGAGCTGTTTTTT. Protein sequence: CASSSTTTGELFF.

Only a few counts were recorded for this clone. The chain employs TRBV9 and TRBJ2-2, with D tentatively TRBD1 or TRBD2 (5 bases each). V lost 4 bases and J 5 bases, leaving 12 bases between the germline ends. CDR3 size: 14 residues. Per the germline V gene, CDR1 is SGDLS and CDR2 is YYNGEE. The CDR3 is CASSRGVGTGELFF. CDR3 coding DNA: TGTGCCAGCAGCCGAGGGGTGGGGACCGGGGAGCTGTTTTTT.

The genes are TRBV9 and TRBJ1-3; no definite D call. The V gene's germline CDR1 is SGDLS and CDR2 YYNGEE. V gave up 0 bases and J gave up 4 bases, with 5 bases separating them. This CDR3 is 13 amino acids long. The CDR3 DNA is TGTGCCAGCAGCGTAGGGCAGGGAAACACCATATATTTT. Translated: CASSVGQGNTIYF.

The chain uses TRBV7-9 and TRBJ2-1, with 8 bases aligning to TRBD2. Germline-derived CDR1 and CDR2 are SEHNR and FQNEAQ (reference sequence). The CDR3 contains 17 residues. The junction had 12 bases not matched to a gene; V was cut back by 3 bases and J by 5 bases. CDR3 nucleotide sequence: TGTGCCAGCAGCTTTGGCAGGGGACTAGGGGCCAACAATGAGCAGTTCTTC. Translation: CASSFGRGLGANNEQFF.

The chain couples TRBV6-1 to TRBJ2-3; the match to TRBD2 covers 7 bases. CDR3 size: 16 residues. Per the germline V gene, CDR1 is MNHNS and CDR2 is SASEGT. The junction had 8 bases not matched to a gene; V was cut back by 1 base and J by 4 bases. The CDR3 sequence is CASSEGWRGSADTQYF. In nucleotides, the CDR3 is TGTGCCAGCAGTGAAGGATGGCGGGGGTCGGCAGATACGCAGTATTTT.

Only one count was recorded for this clone. This CDR3 is CASSPDRYEQYF. The DNA for the CDR3 is TGTGCCAGCAGCCCGGACAGATACGAGCAGTACTTC. The V gene is TRBV14, the J gene TRBJ2-7; TRBD1 is a possible D gene (6 bases). This CDR3 comprises 12 residues. V was shortened by 4 bases and J by 4 bases, with 8 bases between the two germline ends. CDR1 is SGHDN and CDR2 is FVKESK in the germline V gene.

This chain connects TRBV6-5 to TRBJ1-5; unclear D gene. The V end lost 8 bases, the J end lost 8 bases, and 16 bases lay between the germline ends. This CDR3 region has 13 residues. Germline V gene lookup returns CDR1 MNHEY and CDR2 SVGAGI. The DNA of the CDR3 is TGTGCCAGCGGCCCACTTGCTAAGGAGCCCCAGCATTTT. This gives the protein CASGPLAKEPQHF.

The chain employs TRBV4-3 and TRBJ1-2; weak D call: TRBD1 (6 bases). V was trimmed by 0 bases and J by 4 bases, leaving 9 bases between them. The CDR3 runs 14 residues. The germline V gene encodes CDR1 LGHNA and CDR2 YSLEER. The CDR3 protein is CASSQDRGSYGYTF. DNA of the CDR3: TGCGCCAGCAGCCAAGATAGGGGGAGCTATGGCTACACCTTC.

V and J are TRBV5-1 and TRBJ1-3; 7 positions agree with TRBD1. Trimming removed 0 bases from V and 4 bases from J; junction bases left unmatched: 10. The CDR3 runs to 17 residues. CDR1 SGHRS and CDR2 YFSETQ come from the germline V gene. The CDR3 loop is CASSLEWGTAGGNTIYF. CDR3 sequence (DNA): TGCGCCAGCAGCTTGGAATGGGGGACAGCGGGAGGAAACACCATATATTTT.

This chain links TRBV7-8 with TRBJ1-1; 7 bases agree with TRBD1. This CDR3 has 17 residues. Germline CDR1 is SGHVS and CDR2 is FQNEAQ. The trim removed 5 bases at V and 4 bases at J, leaving 16 bases unmatched. The CDR3 loop is CASSPRSRGQIRTEAFF. For the CDR3, the DNA is TGTGCCAGCAGCCCACGATCCAGGGGACAGATTCGCACTGAAGCTTTCTTT.

The rearrangement uses TRBV6-6 and TRBJ2-1; 9 nucleotides line up with TRBD1. This CDR3 spans 16 amino acids. The V gene end was trimmed by 7 bases and the J gene end by 5 bases; junction bases not matched to a gene: 12. Germline V gene data show CDR1 as MNHNY and CDR2 as SVGAGI (reference sequence). Written as DNA, the CDR3 is TGTGCCAGCAAACCCCCGGGACAGGGAATAAACAATGAGCAGTTCTTC. Translating gives CASKPPGQGINNEQFF.

V usage is TRBV19 and J usage is TRBJ1-1; tentatively, D is TRBD1 (5 bases). This CDR3 spans 13 amino acids. CDR1 is LNHDA, CDR2 SQIVND, per germline (reference sequence). V was trimmed by 4 bases and J by 8 bases, leaving 14 bases between them. Here the CDR3 DNA reads TGTGCCAGTAGTAGGGACTTCATAGCGGAAGCTTTCTTT. Residues: CASSRDFIAEAFF.

This sequence joins TRBV21-1 and TRBJ1-2. TRBV21-1 corresponds to a pseudogene. The CDR3 is 12 residues long. CDR3 sequence reads: CASSKQHYGYTF. DNA for the CDR3: TGTGCCAGCAGCAAACAGCACTATGGCTACACCTTC.

This clone has only a few counts. The chain combines TRBV4-1 with TRBJ2-3; 7 nucleotides agree with TRBD2. This CDR3 is built from 18 residues. Germline-derived CDR1 and CDR2 are MGHRA and YSYEKL. V lost 4 bases, J lost 0 bases, and 13 bases stayed unmatched. Written as DNA, the CDR3 is TGCGCCAGCAGCCGAAAATCTCTAGCGGAGGCTAGCACAGATACGCAGTATTTT. It is translated as CASSRKSLAEASTDTQYF.

This rearrangement joins TRBV10-3 to TRBJ2-3, with D unresolved. Germline assignment: CDR1 ENHRY and CDR2 SYGVKD. CDR3 length: 9 residues. V was shortened by 2 bases and J by 14 bases, with 5 bases between the two germline ends. The CDR3, as DNA: TGTGCCATCAGTGAGCCTCCGTATTTT. It encodes CAISEPPYF.

The chain recombines TRBV4-3 with TRBJ1-5; a possible D gene is TRBD1 (5 bases). V was clipped by 0 bases and J by 6 bases, with 12 bases between them. The CDR3 is made up of 15 amino acids. Germline loops: CDR1 LGHNA, CDR2 YSLEER. CDR3 protein: CASSQEYGASQPQHF. The DNA for the CDR3 is TGCGCCAGCAGCCAAGAATACGGGGCTAGTCAGCCCCAGCATTTT.

This clone has just one count. The chain joins TRBV7-2 to TRBJ2-1; D tentatively reads TRBD1 or TRBD2 (5 bases each). The V gene's germline CDR1 is SGHTA and CDR2 FQGNSA. The CDR3 runs 13 residues. The V and J ends lost 5 bases and 7 bases respectively, with 12 bases between them. The CDR3 loop is CASSLIWGNEQFF. In DNA, the CDR3 is TGTGCCAGCAGCCTTATATGGGGGAATGAGCAGTTCTTC.

V gene TRBV12-2 combines with J gene TRBJ2-1; the listed D gene, TRBD1, was not tested against the DNA. TRBV12-2 is a pseudogene. The CDR3 totals 16 residues. CDR3 region: CASRLPLQGANNEQFF. CDR3 nucleotides: TGTGCAAGTCGCTTACCGTTACAGGGGGCGAATAATGAGCAGTTCTTC.

The chain combines TRBV7-8 with TRBJ2-5; D is unclear. CDR3 length: 14 amino acids. V dropped 1 base and J dropped 2 bases, with 8 bases sitting between them. Germline V lookup: CDR1 SGHVS, CDR2 FQNEAQ. The CDR3 sequence: CASSLGVIQETQYF. The CDR3 DNA reads TGTGCCAGCAGCTTAGGAGTGATACAAGAGACCCAGTACTTC.

The genes are TRBV7-2 and TRBJ1-5; D ambiguous. The V end was cut by 5 bases, the J end by 2 bases, with 7 bases between. CDR1 and CDR2 (germline): SGHTA, FQGNSA. The CDR3 sequence is 13 residues long. The CDR3 here is CASSREGNQPQHF. The CDR3, as DNA: TGTGCCAGCAGCCGAGAAGGCAATCAGCCCCAGCATTTT.

The V and J genes are TRBV6-5 and TRBJ1-1; D is perhaps TRBD1 (5 bases). From germline, CDR1 is MNHEY and CDR2 SVGAGI. The CDR3 has 15 amino acids. V lost 6 bases and J 4 bases, leaving 18 bases between the germline ends. The CDR3 loop is CASSNAGLQGTEAFF. The DNA for the CDR3 is TGTGCCAGCAGCAACGCAGGGTTGCAAGGCACTGAAGCTTTCTTT.

This chain uses TRBV9 with TRBJ2-6; weak D call: TRBD1 (5 bases). The length of the CDR3 is 15 residues. V lost 4 bases, J lost 4 bases, and 12 bases lay in between. From germline, CDR1 is SGDLS and CDR2 YYNGEE. CDR3: CASSPQGTGANVLTF. CDR3 coding DNA: TGTGCCAGCAGCCCCCAGGGAACGGGGGCCAACGTCCTGACTTTC.

V is TRBV6-5 and J is TRBJ2-1; no firm D call. CDR3 length: 14 amino acids. With 0 bases removed from V and 2 bases from J, the gap between germline ends came to 5 bases. Germline CDR1 reads MNHEY; CDR2 reads SVGAGI. The CDR3 spells CASSYSGTYNEQFF. As DNA, the CDR3 is TGTGCCAGCAGTTACTCGGGGACCTACAATGAGCAGTTCTTC.

The chain combines TRBV11-2 with TRBJ1-2; 8 bases match TRBD1. CDR1 SGHAT and CDR2 FQNNGV come from the germline V gene. The CDR3 length is 14 residues. V lost 5 bases and J lost 6; bases outside the gene matches: 8. The CDR3 loop reads CASSRGQGRDGYTF. CDR3 DNA: TGTGCCAGCAGCAGAGGACAGGGACGGGATGGCTACACCTTC.

The chain has TRBV7-8 and TRBJ1-3, with 7 bases that match TRBD1. The V gene end was trimmed by 5 bases and the J gene end by 0 bases; junction bases not matched to a gene: 16. This CDR3 spans 19 amino acids. CDR1 SGHVS and CDR2 FQNEAQ come from the germline V gene. CDR3 coding DNA: TGTGCCAGCAGCAGCATAGGGATCGGACAGGCCAACTCTGGAAACACCATATATTTT. Translation: CASSSIGIGQANSGNTIYF.

The rearrangement links TRBV5-6 to TRBJ2-1; D is unclear. The CDR3 runs 14 residues. V lost 0 bases to trimming and J lost 8 bases, with 12 bases between them. Germline-derived CDR1 and CDR2 are SGHDT and YYEEEE. The CDR3 region is CASSLDSTIDEQFF. The DNA of the CDR3 is TGTGCCAGCAGCTTGGACAGTACAATCGATGAGCAGTTCTTC.

This clone came up a few times. J is TRBJ1-3 and V is TRBV14; D unclear. Germline CDR1 is SGHDN and CDR2 is FVKESK. CDR3 length equals 17 residues. Trimming removed 0 bases from V and 0 bases from J, with 12 bases in between. The CDR3 bases are TGTGCCAGCAGCCAAGATCTGCTGGCCCTCTCTGGAAACACCATATATTTT. This codes for CASSQDLLALSGNTIYF.